These 24 T cell receptor beta chains share one sample of origin, sequenced in a study of T cell responses to AZD1222 COVID-19 vaccine listed by TCRdb under 2021. Library prep was done by the immunoSEQ multiplex PCR assay. Imported from immuneACCESS, the table was reduced by TCRdb to in-frame sequences with V and J called. These copies leave out some clones; in studies compared against another copy, an unresolved V gene accounts for under half, and the cause of the remainder is not known. Within this sample are more than 150,000 clones, with approximately 90% of them counted one time only. The ten largest clonotypes hold approximately 4.8% of the sample. The sample's time point label, in plain terms: baseline before first vaccination. Material: peripheral blood, obtained on day 0 of AZD1222 vaccination. These receptor sequences come from an adult in good health.

The gene calls are TRBV28 and TRBJ2-7, with TRBD1 matching 8 bases. The ends lost 5 bases at V and 0 bases at J; junction bases unmatched: 6. The CDR3 totals 15 residues. Per the germline V gene, CDR1 is MDHEN and CDR2 is SYDVKM. CDR3 amino acids: CASSTTGGSSYEQYF. DNA of the CDR3: TGTGCCAGCAGTACCACAGGGGGAAGCTCCTACGAGCAGTACTTC.

The J gene is TRBJ2-2, the V gene TRBV20-1; D is ambiguous. CDR1 DFQATT and CDR2 SNEGSKA come from the germline V gene (reference sequence). CDR3 length: 15 amino acids. Trimming cost V 3 bases and J 1 base, with 12 bases left between them. The CDR3 DNA follows: TGCAGTGCTAGTACCCTAAAGGGGAACACCGGGGAGCTGTTTTTT. It codes for CSASTLKGNTGELFF.

This clone was seen just once. The rearrangement uses TRBV5-4 and TRBJ2-2; 7 positions match TRBD2. Germline assignment: CDR1 SGHNT and CDR2 YYREEE (reference sequence). The ends lost 6 bases at V and 2 bases at J; junction bases unmatched: 7. CDR3 length equals 15 residues. The CDR3 coding sequence is TGTGCCAGCAACCCCGCTAGCGGTAACACCGGGGAGCTGTTTTTT. Amino acids: CASNPASGNTGELFF. The full variable domain, with the rest looked up from reference TRBV5-4 and TRBJ2-2, is ETGVTQSPTHLIKTRGQQVTLRCSSQSGHNTVSWYQQALGQGPQFIFQYYREEENGRGNFPPRFSGLQFPNYSSELNVNALELDDSALYLCASNPASGNTGELFFGEGSRLTVL.

The chain uses TRBV20-1 and TRBJ1-5; unclear D gene. V was clipped by 3 bases and J by 2 bases, with 8 bases between them. Germline V gene lookup returns CDR1 DFQATT and CDR2 SNEGSKA (reference sequence). The CDR3 has 13 amino acids. CDR3 sequence reads: CSASSGRNQPQHF. The CDR3 DNA is TGCAGTGCTAGTAGTGGGCGCAATCAGCCCCAGCATTTT.

The rearrangement links TRBV28 to TRBJ2-7; either TRBD1 or TRBD2 may supply D (5 bases each). CDR3 length equals 14 residues. V dropped 6 bases and J dropped 3 bases, with 15 bases sitting between them. The germline V gene has CDR1 MDHEN and CDR2 SYDVKM. CDR3 residues: CASRGTQSLYEQYF. The CDR3 coding sequence is TGTGCCAGCAGGGGGACCCAAAGTCTCTACGAGCAGTACTTC. Using reference TRBV28 and TRBJ2-7 for the parts outside the CDR3, the full variable domain is DVKVTQSSRYLVKRTGEKVFLECVQDMDHENMFWYRQDPGLGLRLIYFSYDVKMKEKGDIPEGYSVSREKKERFSLILESASTNQTSMYLCASRGTQSLYEQYFGPGTRLTVT.

This rearrangement joins TRBV28 to TRBJ2-4; 9 bases agree with TRBD1. Germline loops: CDR1 MDHEN, CDR2 SYDVKM. The CDR3 has 18 amino acids. Germline trimming cut 6 bases from V and 5 bases from J; bases unmatched to any gene: 17. The CDR3 DNA sequence: TGTGCCAGCAGCAAAGAGTTGGACAGGGGATTTTTGGAAAACATTCAGTACTTC. Protein sequence: CASSKELDRGFLENIQYF.

A few counts support this clone. The genes are TRBV7-2 and TRBJ2-7, with 8 nucleotides matching TRBD2. This CDR3 comprises 17 residues. The germline CDR1 and CDR2 sequences are SGHTA and FQGNSA. Unmatched junction bases numbered 10, after V lost 1 base and J lost 2 bases. Here the CDR3 DNA reads TGTGCCAGCAGCTTAGATCCCTATAGCGGGGCACCCTACGAGCAGTACTTC. Translated, it gives CASSLDPYSGAPYEQYF.

The rearrangement joins TRBV19 to TRBJ1-5, with D unresolved. Trimming removed 6 bases at V and 2 bases at J, with 11 bases between. The CDR3 is 14 residues long. In germline, CDR1 is LNHDA, CDR2 SQIVND (reference sequence). CDR3 bases: TGTGCCAGTAGGACTAGTTGGGGCAATCAGCCCCAGCATTTT. Translating it yields CASRTSWGNQPQHF.

The J gene is TRBJ1-1, the V gene TRBV12-3 or TRBV12-4; no clear D gene. V gave up 3 bases and J gave up 1 base, with 3 bases separating them. CDR3 size: 12 residues. Here the CDR3 reads CASSFPNTEAFF. In DNA form, the CDR3 reads TGTGCCAGCAGTTTTCCGAACACTGAAGCTTTCTTT.

The V gene is TRBV7-3, the J gene TRBJ2-3, with 11 bases lining up with TRBD2. Germline CDR1 is SGHTA and CDR2 is FQGTGA. This CDR3 has 17 residues. The junction had 11 bases not matched to a gene; V was cut back by 5 bases and J by 4 bases. The CDR3 region is CASSEGGLAEGPDTQYF. The CDR3 DNA sequence: TGTGCCAGCAGCGAGGGGGGACTAGCGGAAGGGCCAGATACGCAGTATTTT.

The V gene is TRBV27, the J gene TRBJ2-1, with D possibly matching TRBD1 (5 bases). The V gene's germline CDR1 is MNHEY and CDR2 SMNVEV (reference sequence). Trimming removed 3 bases at V and 4 bases at J, with 19 bases between. The CDR3 is 17 amino acids. CDR3 residues: CASSFTPDRTGYNEQFF. Here the CDR3 DNA reads TGTGCCAGCAGTTTTACGCCGGATCGTACAGGATACAATGAGCAGTTCTTC.

The rearrangement uses TRBV5-6 and TRBJ1-4; 9 bases map to TRBD1. Looked up from germline, CDR1 is SGHDT and CDR2 is YYEEEE. This CDR3 spans 14 amino acids. The V segment lost 7 bases and the J segment 6 bases; nucleotides outside the gene matches: 7. The CDR3 DNA follows: TGTGCCAGCGGGGACAGGGCAAACCATGAAAAACTGTTTTTT. Its protein is CASGDRANHEKLFF.

V gene TRBV11-2 combines with J gene TRBJ2-7; the D call may be TRBD1 or TRBD2 (5 bases each). V was cut by 6 bases and J by 0 bases, with 12 bases left in between. CDR3 length: 14 residues. In germline, CDR1 is SGHAT, CDR2 FQNNGV. The CDR3 nucleotides are TGTGCCAGCAGTTCCGGGACGGACTCCTACGAGCAGTACTTC. It yields the protein CASSSGTDSYEQYF.

The DNA for the CDR3 is TGTGCCAGCAGTTACACAGGGACAGCTTTCTTT. The encoded protein is CASSYTGTAFF. The chain links TRBV6-5 to TRBJ1-1, with a tentative D call TRBD1 (6 bases). The V and J ends lost 2 bases and 10 bases respectively, with 8 bases between them. CDR1 and CDR2 from the germline V gene are MNHEY and SVGAGI. The CDR3 sequence is 11 residues long.

CDR3 sequence reads: CASSRSGTTYYNEQFF. CDR3 in DNA: TGTGCCAGCAGTCGCTCCGGGACCACATACTACAATGAGCAGTTCTTC. The V gene is TRBV14, the J gene TRBJ2-1; D is tentatively TRBD1 or TRBD2 (5 bases each). V lost 6 bases, J lost 3 bases, and 18 bases lay in between. There are 16 residues in the CDR3. Germline V gives CDR1 SGHDN, CDR2 FVKESK.

The rearrangement joins TRBV19 to TRBJ2-1; 12 bases are shared with TRBD2. Germline V gene data show CDR1 as LNHDA and CDR2 as SQIVND (reference sequence). The ends lost 2 bases at V and 4 bases at J; junction bases unmatched: 3. This CDR3 has 16 residues. The CDR3 region has the DNA TGTGCCAGTAGTATAAGGGGGACTAGCGGGTACAATGAGCAGTTCTTC. Its translation is CASSIRGTSGYNEQFF.

The V gene is TRBV6-5, the J gene TRBJ1-3, with unresolved D. The CDR3 is 15 residues long. V dropped 3 bases and J dropped 4 bases, with 13 bases sitting between them. Germline V gene lookup returns CDR1 MNHEY and CDR2 SVGAGI. In DNA, the CDR3 is TGTGCCAGCAGTTATTCCCCATCCGCCGGAAACACCATATATTTT. It is translated as CASSYSPSAGNTIYF.

This clone was seen a few times. The chain joins TRBV28 to TRBJ1-1, with D possibly matching TRBD1 (5 bases). V lost 8 bases and J lost 10, with 14 bases in between. The germline CDR1 and CDR2 sequences are MDHEN and SYDVKM. The CDR3 is made up of 11 amino acids. Written as DNA, the CDR3 is TGTGCCAGCTTCACTCCGGGGGGAGCTTTCTTT. Its translation: CASFTPGGAFF.

J is TRBJ1-5 and V is TRBV18; possible D gene TRBD1, 6 bases. Germline V lookup: CDR1 KGHSH, CDR2 LQKENI. This CDR3 has 16 amino acids. Deletions cut 3 bases from V and 3 bases from J, with 15 bases between. The CDR3 spells CASSPNRDIYNQPQHF. The CDR3, as DNA: TGTGCCAGCTCACCTAACCGGGACATTTACAATCAGCCCCAGCATTTT.

The genes are TRBV7-6 and TRBJ2-6; D call uncertain. V was clipped by 2 bases and J by 12 bases, with 2 bases between them. Germline values: CDR1 SGHVS, CDR2 FNYEAQ. The CDR3 has 10 amino acids. CDR3 bases: TGTGCCAGCAGCTTATCCGTCCTGACTTTC. This encodes CASSLSVLTF.

The chain couples TRBV11-2 to TRBJ2-1, with TRBD2 as a possible D gene (7 bases). Trimming cost V 7 bases and J 9 bases, with 13 bases left between them. This CDR3 has 12 residues. CDR1 and CDR2 (germline): SGHAT, FQNNGV. DNA of the CDR3: TGTGCCAGCAACCGAGGGGGGGGTGAGCAGTTCTTC. It specifies CASNRGGGEQFF.

This sequence joins TRBV2 and TRBJ2-1; TRBD1 agrees at 8 bases. Germline-derived CDR1 and CDR2 are SNHLY and FYNNEI. Trimming removed 6 bases from V and 8 bases from J; junction bases left unmatched: 12. The CDR3 spans 15 residues. The chain's CDR3 is CASRPRTGLDDEQFF. CDR3 sequence (DNA): TGTGCCAGCAGGCCGAGGACAGGGTTGGATGATGAGCAGTTCTTC.

V and J are TRBV24-1 and TRBJ2-2; 8 bases are shared with TRBD1. V lost 6 bases and J lost 0; bases outside the gene matches: 8. Germline assignment: CDR1 KGHDR and CDR2 SFDVKD. This CDR3 comprises 17 residues. DNA for the CDR3: TGTGCCACCAGTAAGGCCAGGGGGCGGACGAACACCGGGGAGCTGTTTTTT. It translates to CATSKARGRTNTGELFF.

This clone was recorded once. V gene TRBV29-1 combines with J gene TRBJ2-3; maybe TRBD2 (6 bases). Trimming shortened V by 6 bases and J by 3 bases, and 10 bases separated the two germline ends. CDR3 length equals 12 residues. The germline V gene encodes CDR1 SQVTM and CDR2 ANQGSEA. As DNA, the CDR3 is TGCAGCGTCCATAGCGGTACAGATACGCAGTATTTT. Protein sequence: CSVHSGTDTQYF.